This T cell receptor beta chain was profiled in a study of blood T cell repertoires in COVID-19. The wider study: Sites across the United States, Italy and Spain contributed samples from acute and convalescent COVID-19. PBMCs, B-cell-depleted T cells, or T cells were the source of the cDNA or gDNA that made up the material.

Trimming cost V 4 bases and J 3 bases, with 14 bases left between them. CDR1 SNHLY and CDR2 FYNNEI come from the germline V gene. CDR3 size: 15 residues. Original analysis: Cell counts per sample came from amplifying reference gene primers. Profiled with immunoSEQ multiplex PCR; TCRdb holds only in-frame clones, not every one. The DNA was the basis for D and trimming; V, J and clone size are from that table. The table shows about 80,000 clones, with approximately 89% occurring only once. The gene calls are TRBV2 and TRBJ2-3; no reliable D call. The sample consisted of peripheral blood. This clonotype was sampled from a woman at least 80 years old with acute or convalescent COVID-19. This CDR3 reads CASSAYQRLTDTQYF. The CDR3 bases are TGTGCCAGCAGTGCGTATCAGCGACTTACAGATACGCAGTATTTT.